A single T cell receptor beta chain is shown here with its context. What it binds is unknown. This sample was taken from a study of T cell repertoires in cytomegalovirus infection. Whole-study context: Newly reported HLA-C-restricted and thoroughly characterized HLA-B-restricted CMV epitopes were employed. Public TCR beta signatures marked donors with CMV infection and the matching HLA. Study-level findings and limits: Ex vivo responses were dominated by HLA-C-restricted CMV-specific TCR beta clonotypes.

TCRdb processed the reads anew with MiXCR; each CDR3 protein has one entry. The sample includes about 570,000 distinct CDR3 sequences, roughly 43% seen only once; the top ten take more than 40%. The V end was cut by 0 bases, the J end by 0 bases, with 5 bases between. The CDR3 spans 14 residues. From germline, CDR1 is DFQATT and CDR2 SNEGSKA (reference sequence). The sample consisted of cultured PBMCs, taken from culture after CMV antigen stimulation. This chain connects TRBV20-1 to TRBJ1-4; the D is unclear. This sequence originates from a human donor in good health (CMV status not recorded). Some clones in this sample may be carry-over from other donors' samples. DNA of the CDR3: TGCAGTGCTAGAGAAGCTACAACTAATGAAAAACTGTTTTTT. Translation: CSAREATTNEKLFF.